These 29 T cell receptor beta chains were all obtained from the same sample, sequenced in a study of memory CD4+ T cells and cytomegalovirus serostatus. Single viable CD3+CD4+CD8-CD45RO+ cells were sorted as the memory CD4+ T cells. Libraries were prepared by immunoSEQ multiplex PCR; TCRdb keeps only in-frame clonotypes and omits some of them. Among 56,000 or so clones, around three quarters were seen once, and the ten largest hold around 0.58%. The sample taken for sequencing was memory CD4+ T cells from blood. These receptors came from an adult in good health and CMV-seronegative. Some clones in this sample may be carry-over from other donors' samples.

The rearrangement uses TRBV27 and TRBJ1-2, with D perhaps matching TRBD1 (5 bases). Trimming removed 4 bases at V and 5 bases at J, with 17 bases between. The CDR3 is 15 residues long. Germline V lookup: CDR1 MNHEY, CDR2 SMNVEV (reference sequence). CDR3 loop: CASSSKRGNEYGYTF. CDR3 DNA sequence: TGTGCCAGCAGTTCGAAACGGGGGAACGAATATGGCTACACCTTC.

The chain has TRBV5-6 and TRBJ1-2; TRBD1 matches 7 bases. The CDR3 is made up of 14 amino acids. With 3 bases clipped from V and 4 bases from J, the junction kept 6 bases outside the gene matches. From germline, CDR1 is SGHDT and CDR2 YYEEEE. Here the CDR3 reads CASSWATGTYGYTF. CDR3 in DNA: TGTGCCAGCAGCTGGGCGACAGGGACCTATGGCTACACCTTC.

The chain is built from TRBV5-1 and TRBJ1-1; D unclear. Per germline, CDR1 SGHRS and CDR2 YFSETQ. V gave up 8 bases and J gave up 3 bases, with 14 bases separating them. The CDR3 is 13 residues long. In DNA, the CDR3 is TGCGCCAGTACCTCCGCTCCGGACACTGAAGCTTTCTTT. Protein sequence: CASTSAPDTEAFF.

The rearrangement links TRBV15 to TRBJ2-7, with a weak D call TRBD2 (5 bases). CDR1 is LNHNV and CDR2 is YYDKDF in the germline V gene (reference sequence). CDR3 length: 15 amino acids. The V and J ends lost 0 bases and 5 bases respectively, with 14 bases between them. The CDR3 sequence is CATSRDLEDVHEQYF. Written as DNA, the CDR3 is TGTGCCACCAGCAGAGATCTGGAGGACGTTCACGAGCAGTACTTC.

The V and J genes are TRBV5-1 and TRBJ1-2; 7 bases are shared with TRBD1. Losses at the gene ends were 0 bases for V and 4 bases for J; bases not matched to a gene: 12. This CDR3 is built from 17 residues. Germline CDR1 is SGHRS and CDR2 is YFSETQ. The CDR3 nucleotides read TGCGCCAGCAGCTTGGTCGGGGTGGAACAGGGGCCCTATGGCTACACCTTC. Amino acid sequence: CASSLVGVEQGPYGYTF.

The chain has TRBV11-3 and TRBJ2-5; 9 bases line up with TRBD1. J lost 5 bases, V lost 1 base, and 14 bases had no gene match. The CDR3 length is 18 residues. The germline V gene encodes CDR1 SGHNT and CDR2 YENEEA. The CDR3 region is CASSLGQAGTGMTETQYF. In nucleotides, the CDR3 is TGTGCCAGCAGCTTAGGCCAGGCCGGGACAGGGATGACGGAGACCCAGTACTTC. Filled out from reference TRBV11-3 and TRBJ2-5, the complete variable domain reads EAGVVQSPRYKIIEKKQPVAFWCNPISGHNTLYWYLQNLGQGPELLIRYENEEAVDDSQLPKDRFSAERLKGVDSTLKIQPAELGDSAVYLCASSLGQAGTGMTETQYFGPGTRLLVL.

The rearrangement uses TRBV5-5 and TRBJ1-3; D unresolved. V lost 4 bases and J 0 bases, leaving 14 bases between the germline ends. The CDR3 loop spans 16 amino acids. CDR1 is SGHKS and CDR2 is YYEKEE in the germline V gene (reference sequence). CDR3 DNA: TGTGCCAGCAGCCGGTCCTTAGAGCTCTCTGGAAACACCATATATTTT. Amino acids: CASSRSLELSGNTIYF.

This clone has only a few counts. The J gene is TRBJ2-7, the V gene TRBV18, with TRBD1 matching over 7 bases. The J segment lost 6 bases and the V segment lost 4 bases, leaving 12 bases of the junction unmatched. CDR3 length: 15 amino acids. Germline V CDR1 and CDR2: KGHSH, LQKENI. DNA for the CDR3: TGTGCCAGCTCACTAGGACAGGTTGGTGGGGTCGAGCAGTACTTC. Translation gives CASSLGQVGGVEQYF. Based on the CDR3 plus reference TRBV18 and TRBJ2-7, the full variable domain is NAGVMQNPRHLVRRRGQEARLRCSPMKGHSHVYWYRQLPEEGLKFMVYLQKENIIDESGMPKERFSAEFPKEGPSILRIQQVVRGDSAAYFCASSLGQVGGVEQYFGPGTRLTVT.

The chain joins TRBV2 to TRBJ2-3, with D maybe TRBD1 (5 bases). CDR3 length: 11 amino acids. The V end lost 6 bases, the J end lost 10 bases, and 11 bases lay between the germline ends. The V gene's germline CDR1 is SNHLY and CDR2 FYNNEI. CDR3 DNA: TGTGCCAGCAGGTTACAGGTTCCGCAGTATTTT. This sequence encodes CASRLQVPQYF.

This chain uses TRBV7-3 with TRBJ2-3; TRBD2 might be the D (5 bases). There are 15 residues in the CDR3. V was shortened by 1 base and J by 8 bases, with 16 bases between the two germline ends. Germline loops: CDR1 SGHTA, CDR2 FQGTGA. CDR3 sequence: CASSLSVGRGGTQYF. CDR3 in DNA: TGTGCCAGCAGCTTAAGCGTAGGCCGGGGTGGTACGCAGTATTTT.

The V gene is TRBV10-3, the J gene TRBJ2-5; the D gene is possibly TRBD1 (5 bases). Germline CDR1 ENHRY, CDR2 SYGVKD. V was cut by 2 bases and J by 5 bases, with 9 bases left in between. CDR3 length: 13 residues. This chain's CDR3 is CAISEDQGETQYF. CDR3 DNA sequence: TGTGCCATCAGTGAGGACCAGGGTGAGACCCAGTACTTC.

This chain joins TRBV5-1 and TRBJ2-1; a possible D gene is TRBD2 (6 bases). V lost 3 bases and J 6 bases, leaving 16 bases between the germline ends. CDR1 is SGHRS, CDR2 YFSETQ, per germline. This CDR3 is 15 amino acids long. In nucleotides, the CDR3 is TGCGCCAGCAGCTCAACCGGGAGTAACTTCAATGAGCAGTTCTTC. Its protein is CASSSTGSNFNEQFF. The full variable domain, its missing parts supplied by reference TRBV5-1 and TRBJ2-1, is KAGVTQTPRYLIKTRGQQVTLSCSPISGHRSVSWYQQTPGQGLQFLFEYFSETQRNKGNFPGRFSGRQFSNSRSEMNVSTLELGDSALYLCASSSTGSNFNEQFFGPGTRLTVL.

The chain is built from TRBV7-6 and TRBJ1-3; TRBD1 might be the D (6 bases). This CDR3 contains 16 residues. Germline V lookup: CDR1 SGHVS, CDR2 FNYEAQ. The ends were cut back, 5 bases at V and 7 bases at J, with 21 bases in the middle. The CDR3 region is CASSLGGGSVRNTIYF. The CDR3 DNA is TGTGCCAGCAGCCTAGGGGGGGGAAGCGTACGGAACACCATATATTTT. Complete variable domain (other parts from reference TRBV7-6 and TRBJ1-3): GAGVSQSPRYKVTKRGQDVALRCDPISGHVSLYWYRQALGQGPEFLTYFNYEAQQDKSGLPNDRFSAERPEGSISTLTIQRTEQRDSAMYRCASSLGGGSVRNTIYFGEGSWLTVV.

V and J are TRBV11-2 and TRBJ2-3; D unresolved. Germline lookup yields CDR1 SGHAT and CDR2 FQNNGV. The CDR3 runs 12 residues. Trimming pared 8 bases from V and 10 bases from J, leaving 16 bases between. CDR3 DNA sequence: TGTGCCAGCCGGCGACCGGGCGGCTCGCAGTATTTT. It encodes CASRRPGGSQYF.

The J gene is TRBJ1-3, the V gene TRBV9; TRBD1 agrees at 8 bases. Germline CDR1 and CDR2: SGDLS and YYNGEE. Unmatched junction bases numbered 6, after V lost 0 bases and J lost 4 bases. The CDR3 covers 16 residues. In nucleotides, the CDR3 is TGTGCCAGCAGCGTAGCTCCGACAGGGGCCGGAAACACCATATATTTT. It translates to CASSVAPTGAGNTIYF.

The chain combines TRBV20-1 with TRBJ1-2; D unclear. V lost 3 bases and J 6 bases, leaving 8 bases between the germline ends. In germline, CDR1 is DFQATT, CDR2 SNEGSKA (reference sequence). This CDR3 is built from 11 residues. The CDR3, as DNA: TGCAGTGCTAGTTACCGGGATGGCTACACCTTC. Translated, it gives CSASYRDGYTF.

The chain carries TRBV2 and TRBJ2-6; unclear D gene. The CDR3 has 14 residues. The V end lost 6 bases, the J end lost 4 bases, and 10 bases lay between the germline ends. CDR1 and CDR2 from the germline V gene are SNHLY and FYNNEI. The CDR3 DNA is TGTGCCAGCAGGGGTACGTCCGGGGCCAACGTCCTGACTTTC. It encodes CASRGTSGANVLTF.

The chain employs TRBV15 and TRBJ2-1; D is unclear. V lost 0 bases, J lost 0 bases, and 6 bases lay in between. Germline lookup yields CDR1 LNHNV and CDR2 YYDKDF (reference sequence). The CDR3 sequence is 15 residues long. The CDR3 sequence is CATSRDSDSYNEQFF. The CDR3, as DNA: TGTGCCACCAGCAGAGACAGTGACTCCTACAATGAGCAGTTCTTC. Filled out from reference TRBV15 and TRBJ2-1, the complete variable domain reads DAMVIQNPRYQVTQFGKPVTLSCSQTLNHNVMYWYQQKSSQAPKLLFHYYDKDFNNEADTPDNFQSRRPNTSFCFLDIRSPGLGDTAMYLCATSRDSDSYNEQFFGPGTRLTVL.

The CDR3: CASSLETAGELFF. The CDR3 nucleotides read TGTGCCAGCAGCTTGGAGACTGCCGGGGAGCTGTTTTTT. The chain joins TRBV5-4 to TRBJ2-2; D is uncertain. V shed 0 bases and J shed 6 bases, with 6 bases lying between them. CDR1 is SGHNT and CDR2 is YYREEE in the germline V gene (reference sequence). The CDR3 is made up of 13 amino acids.

This clone has a handful of counts. The V and J genes are TRBV10-3 and TRBJ1-1; D is unresolved. V was clipped by 2 bases and J by 8 bases, with 9 bases between them. The germline gives CDR1 ENHRY, CDR2 SYGVKD. This CDR3 has 12 amino acids. The CDR3 spells CAISEGLTEAFF. The DNA for the CDR3 is TGTGCCATCAGTGAGGGACTGACCGAAGCTTTCTTT.

This rearrangement joins TRBV7-2 to TRBJ2-7; 14 bases are shared with TRBD2. Germline values: CDR1 SGHTA, CDR2 FQGNSA. This CDR3 contains 17 residues. V was pared by 1 base and J by 1 base, with 3 bases of the junction left unmatched. The CDR3 sequence is CASSLGLAGGLSYEQYF. The CDR3 DNA follows: TGTGCCAGCAGCTTAGGACTAGCGGGGGGGCTGTCCTACGAGCAGTACTTC. Using reference TRBV7-2 and TRBJ2-7 for the parts outside the CDR3, the full variable domain is GAGVSQSPSNKVTEKGKDVELRCDPISGHTALYWYRQSLGQGLEFLIYFQGNSAPDKSGLPSDRFSAERTGGSVSTLTIQRTQQEDSAVYLCASSLGLAGGLSYEQYFGPGTRLTVT.

The chain recombines TRBV6-6 with TRBJ2-1; 7 positions agree with TRBD2. V trimming: 6 bases; J trimming: 12 bases; junction bases outside the gene matches: 8. Germline CDR1 is MNHNY and CDR2 is SVGAGI (reference sequence). CDR3 length: 12 amino acids. The CDR3 nucleotides are TGTGCCAGCAGCCCGACTAGCCCAGGGCAGTTCTTC. Its translation is CASSPTSPGQFF.

The chain recombines TRBV19 with TRBJ2-3; 9 positions agree with TRBD2. V was clipped by 3 bases and J by 1 base; unmatched bases: 2. This CDR3 comprises 15 residues. Germline assignment: CDR1 LNHDA and CDR2 SQIVND (reference sequence). The CDR3 is CASSMASGGTDTQYF. CDR3 in DNA: TGTGCCAGTAGTATGGCTAGCGGGGGCACAGATACGCAGTATTTT.

The chain has TRBV29-1 and TRBJ2-1, with D maybe TRBD2 (6 bases). The germline CDR1 and CDR2 sequences are SQVTM and ANQGSEA. This CDR3 has 14 amino acids. Trimming left V 5 bases short and J 1 base short, with 12 bases between. This chain's CDR3 is CSVLRRESYNEQFF. For the CDR3, the DNA is TGCAGCGTTCTGAGACGGGAGTCCTACAATGAGCAGTTCTTC.

The V and J genes are TRBV19 and TRBJ2-3, with a possible D match to TRBD1 (6 bases). This CDR3 spans 13 amino acids. Germline CDR1 LNHDA, CDR2 SQIVND (reference sequence). Trimming pared 8 bases from V and 2 bases from J, leaving 11 bases between. Written as DNA, the CDR3 is TGTGCCAGTTCGGACAGATCCACAGATACGCAGTATTTT. It codes for CASSDRSTDTQYF.

The rearrangement links TRBV18 to TRBJ2-5; D gene unclear. The V end was cut by 2 bases, the J end by 2 bases, with 6 bases between. Looked up from germline, CDR1 is KGHSH and CDR2 is LQKENI. The CDR3 has 13 residues. CDR3 sequence (DNA): TGTGCCAGCTCACCAGATCAGCAAGAGACCCAGTACTTC. Residues: CASSPDQQETQYF.

The chain joins TRBV7-2 to TRBJ2-1, with D tentatively TRBD2 (6 bases). V gave up 3 bases and J gave up 0 bases, with 9 bases separating them. Germline V gives CDR1 SGHTA, CDR2 FQGNSA. The CDR3 extends over 15 amino acids. CDR3 amino acids: CASSLEGNSYNEQFF. The CDR3 nucleotides are TGTGCCAGCAGCTTGGAGGGGAACTCCTACAATGAGCAGTTCTTC.

The chain recombines TRBV30 with TRBJ2-1, with 7 nucleotides matching TRBD2. V lost 1 base, J lost 3 bases, and 3 bases stayed unmatched. CDR1 is GTSNPN and CDR2 is SVGIG in the germline V gene (reference sequence). This CDR3 comprises 14 residues. The CDR3 DNA reads TGTGCCTGGAGTGCCCGCGGGGGCTACAATGAGCAGTTCTTC. The encoded protein is CAWSARGGYNEQFF.

The CDR3 DNA reads TGTGCCAGCTCACCAGGGAAGGGGTCCTACAATGAGCAGTTCTTC. This gives the protein CASSPGKGSYNEQFF. The chain recombines TRBV18 with TRBJ2-1, with TRBD1 as a possible D gene (5 bases). V dropped 2 bases and J dropped 1 base, with 9 bases sitting between them. Germline CDR1 reads KGHSH; CDR2 reads LQKENI. The CDR3 consists of 15 residues.